This T cell receptor beta chain was recovered during a study of response to subunit inactivated influenza vaccine. TCRdb fed the RT-PCR reads into MiXCR, producing one record per CDR3 protein. The table includes 530,000 or so distinct CDR3 sequences, about 14% detected once. Points from the study as a whole: Each seasonal influenza vaccination recruits few new T cells, the authors suggested.

Unmatched junction bases numbered 5, after V lost 6 bases and J lost 4 bases. Per the germline V gene, CDR1 is SQVTM and CDR2 is ANQGSEA. This CDR3 has 13 residues. There are a few counts of this clonotype. Its matching antigen is unknown. The chain uses TRBV29-1 and TRBJ1-3; 8 nucleotides agree with TRBD1. Material: PBMCs from blood, obtained 12 days after vaccination. This TCR derives from a man aged 45-65 years who received an inactivated influenza vaccine. In DNA, the CDR3 is TGCAGCGTCATGGACAGGGCAGGAAACACCATATATTTT. Translated: CSVMDRAGNTIYF.